The rows below give T cell receptor beta chains drawn from one sample of a study of technical replicates of blood from several donors. Produced via immunoSEQ multiplex PCR; TCRdb's table is partial and in-frame only. Among roughly 56,000 clones listed, nearly 95% were seen once. Sample: PBMCs. The receptors here all came from a human donor in good health. Some clones in this sample may be carry-over from other donors' samples. Both conserved end residues are part of each CDR3.

v_call: TRBV25-1
cdr3_aa: CASSDTGYNSPLHF

v_call: TRBV27
cdr3_aa: CASSLYSSRGETQYF

v_call: TRBV7-9
cdr3_aa: CASSLGGGQGYYEQYF

v_call: TRBV7-6
cdr3_aa: CASSPPWTSGGETNTGELFF

v_call: TRBV5-4
cdr3_aa: CASSLRGKAGELFF

v_call: TRBV5-1
cdr3_aa: CASSLRQGRGEKLFF

v_call: TRBV14
cdr3_aa: CASSQDLGQGSTDTQYF

v_call: TRBV30
cdr3_aa: CAWRGPPQLSGEKLFF

v_call: TRBV6-1
cdr3_aa: CASSSGGNQETQYF

v_call: TRBV5-3
cdr3_aa: CARSLASGRVYTGELFF

v_call: TRBV2
cdr3_aa: CASSPKPQGTGELFF

v_call: TRBV4-1
cdr3_aa: CASSQEDRVFYEQYF

v_call: TRBV4-3
cdr3_aa: CASSQDWAPAGKNSPLHF

v_call: TRBV6-6
cdr3_aa: CASSYTASGRRSEQFF

v_call: TRBV4-1
cdr3_aa: CASSQERGGYGYTF

v_call: TRBV5-1
cdr3_aa: CASSLGLAVGYQETQYF

v_call: TRBV29-1
cdr3_aa: CSVSQGSYGYTF

v_call: TRBV4-2
cdr3_aa: CASSQEGGLANTGELFF

v_call: TRBV6-1
cdr3_aa: CASSLLRIDRGEAFF

v_call: TRBV7-2
cdr3_aa: CASSLSDRGRDEQFF

v_call: TRBV2
cdr3_aa: CASSPDRGREQPQHF

v_call: TRBV5-1
cdr3_aa: CASSLATGLGYNEQFF

v_call: TRBV5-6
cdr3_aa: CASSLESGSGYNSPLHF

v_call: TRBV10-3
cdr3_aa: CAIRRTDRNTEAFF

v_call: TRBV6-5
cdr3_aa: CASSYDRSNTEAFF

v_call: TRBV14
cdr3_aa: CASSQFRGGYTF

v_call: TRBV6-5
cdr3_aa: CASSSGDRVSGYTF

v_call: TRBV5-5
cdr3_aa: CASSFWQGNEKLFF

v_call: TRBV5-5
cdr3_aa: CASSPTPRVDNSPLHF

v_call: TRBV18
cdr3_aa: CASSPTGDANYGYTF

v_call: TRBV4-3
cdr3_aa: CASSQDRTVQETQYF

v_call: TRBV30
cdr3_aa: CAWSVLLTGGEQYF